The 21 T cell receptor beta chains presented below share a single source sample, sequenced in a study of T cell responses to AZD1222 COVID-19 vaccine. The table came from immunoSEQ multiplex PCR; TCRdb's copy has only in-frame clones and leaves some out. This table has roughly 170,000 clones, 90% to 95% appearing once. Specimen: peripheral blood, collected 28 days after the second AZD1222 dose. These receptors all come from an adult who received the AZD1222 COVID-19 vaccine.

This clone was counted once. The same CDR3 can be traced to other DNA sequences in this sample. This rearrangement joins TRBV28 to TRBJ2-7; 9 bases are shared with TRBD2. The germline V gene encodes CDR1 MDHEN and CDR2 SYDVKM. With 2 bases clipped from V and 7 bases from J, the junction kept 6 bases outside the gene matches. This CDR3 region has 14 residues. CDR3 DNA: TGTGCCAGCAGTTTAGCGGGAGGGCCGAGGGAGCAGTACTTC. Translating it yields CASSLAGGPREQYF.

The V call is TRBV12-3 or TRBV12-4, the J call TRBJ1-4, with D perhaps matching TRBD1 (5 bases). The CDR3 contains 12 residues. The germline V and J ends were trimmed by 7 bases and 5 bases, with 8 bases remaining between them. The CDR3 DNA follows: TGTGCCAGCACCCGGGGGAATGAAAAACTGTTTTTT. Protein product: CASTRGNEKLFF.

The V call is TRBV2, the J call TRBJ1-1; D gene uncertain. V gave up 5 bases and J gave up 5 bases, with 9 bases separating them. The CDR3 has 12 residues. Germline V gene sequence: CDR1 SNHLY, CDR2 FYNNEI. This CDR3 is CASSPRRTEAFF. CDR3 coding DNA: TGTGCCAGCAGTCCCAGACGGACTGAAGCTTTCTTT.

The chain combines TRBV5-1 with TRBJ2-7; 11 bases agree with TRBD2. Germline-derived CDR1 and CDR2 are SGHRS and YFSETQ. This CDR3 spans 15 amino acids. The V gene end was trimmed by 0 bases and the J gene end by 5 bases; junction bases not matched to a gene: 4. The CDR3 sequence is CASSLGLAGGDEQYF. For the CDR3, the DNA is TGCGCCAGCAGCTTGGGGCTAGCGGGGGGTGACGAGCAGTACTTC.

This clone was seen just once. V and J are TRBV27 and TRBJ1-2, with D maybe TRBD1 (6 bases). Germline CDR1 and CDR2: MNHEY and SMNVEV (reference sequence). V shed 3 bases and J shed 4 bases, with 12 bases lying between them. The CDR3 sequence is 14 residues long. The CDR3 spells CASSFTGLGYGYTF. CDR3 in DNA: TGTGCCAGCAGTTTCACAGGGCTTGGCTATGGCTACACCTTC.

V usage is TRBV6-5 and J usage is TRBJ1-1; no firm D call. Looked up from germline, CDR1 is MNHEY and CDR2 is SVGAGI. The CDR3 totals 13 residues. V was pared by 1 base and J by 5 bases, with 8 bases between. Written as DNA, the CDR3 is TGTGCCAGCAGTTACTTTTTGGGTACTGAAGCTTTCTTT. This translates into CASSYFLGTEAFF.

The J gene is TRBJ1-6, the V gene TRBV3-1 (or the pseudogene TRBV3-2); D is unclear. The CDR3 has 14 amino acids. Germline CDR1 LGHDT, CDR2 YNNKEL (reference sequence). V lost 3 bases and J lost 4, with 7 bases in between. CDR3 sequence reads: CASSQGAYNSPLHF. The CDR3 nucleotides read TGTGCCAGCAGCCAGGGTGCATATAATTCACCCCTCCACTTT.

The chain couples TRBV5-1 to TRBJ2-7, with a weak D call TRBD2 (6 bases). The CDR3 covers 14 residues. Per germline, CDR1 SGHRS and CDR2 YFSETQ. Trimming removed 2 bases from V and 3 bases from J, with 12 bases in between. CDR3 in DNA: TGCGCCAGCAGCTTCAGCAGGCGGGGCTACGAGCAGTACTTC. Protein sequence: CASSFSRRGYEQYF.

V is TRBV6-1 and J is TRBJ1-2; D is undetermined. V was shortened by 2 bases and J by 8 bases, with 6 bases between the two germline ends. Germline V gene lookup returns CDR1 MNHNS and CDR2 SASEGT. This CDR3 is 11 amino acids long. The CDR3 DNA reads as TGTGCCAGCAGTGAAATGTGGGGCTACACCTTC. It is translated as CASSEMWGYTF.

V and J are TRBV7-9 and TRBJ1-4; D not resolved. The CDR3 extends over 15 amino acids. Germline V gene lookup returns CDR1 SEHNR and CDR2 FQNEAQ (reference sequence). The V end lost 1 base, the J end lost 4 bases, and 10 bases lay between the germline ends. The CDR3 region has the DNA TGTGCCAGCAGCTTAGTTGGCGGGAGTAATGAAAAACTGTTTTTT. It is translated as CASSLVGGSNEKLFF.

This clone was observed a few times. V and J are TRBV2 and TRBJ1-1, with 7 bases that match TRBD1. Germline V CDR1 and CDR2: SNHLY, FYNNEI. V lost 9 bases, J lost 1 base, and 2 bases stayed unmatched. The CDR3 has 12 residues. The CDR3 sequence is CARNRGNTEAFF. The CDR3 DNA is TGTGCCAGAAACAGGGGGAACACTGAAGCTTTCTTT.

A few counts support this clone. The V gene is TRBV4-3, the J gene TRBJ2-3, with 8 bases aligning to TRBD1. V dropped 3 bases and J dropped 5; count of bases not matched to a gene: 10. The CDR3 is made up of 16 amino acids. CDR1 LGHNA and CDR2 YSLEER come from the germline V gene. CDR3 bases: TGCGCCAGCAGCCACCAACTGGGGACAGGAAGAGATACGCAGTATTTT. Translating it yields CASSHQLGTGRDTQYF.

V and J are TRBV18 and TRBJ2-5; D could derive from TRBD1 or TRBD2 (5 bases each). CDR3 length: 14 amino acids. Per the germline V gene, CDR1 is KGHSH and CDR2 is LQKENI. The V and J ends lost 2 bases and 2 bases respectively, with 9 bases between them. The DNA for the CDR3 is TGTGCCAGCTCACCATTGGGGGTTCAAGAGACCCAGTACTTC. Its protein product is CASSPLGVQETQYF.

The chain joins TRBV11-3 to TRBJ2-7; the D gene could be TRBD1 or TRBD2 (6 bases each). The CDR3 has 17 residues. Germline V lookup: CDR1 SGHNT, CDR2 YENEEA. Trimming pared 5 bases from V and 7 bases from J, leaving 27 bases between. CDR3 sequence reads: CASSDSRSGAGLREQYF. CDR3 nucleotide sequence: TGTGCCAGCAGCGACTCCCGGTCGGGGGCAGGGCTACGTGAGCAGTACTTC.

The chain carries TRBV27 and TRBJ2-1, with no clear D. Trimming cost V 6 bases and J 5 bases, with 14 bases left between them. The germline gives CDR1 MNHEY, CDR2 SMNVEV (reference sequence). CDR3 length: 14 amino acids. CDR3 loop: CASSSQFRDNEQFF. For the CDR3, the DNA is TGTGCCAGCAGCTCACAGTTTCGGGACAATGAGCAGTTCTTC.

The chain recombines TRBV6-5 with TRBJ1-1; tentatively, D is TRBD1 (6 bases). Between the trimmed V and J ends, which lost 2 bases and 13 bases, there was a span of 14 bases. CDR3 length: 12 amino acids. Germline V CDR1 and CDR2: MNHEY, SVGAGI. The chain's CDR3 is CASSYEGGRVFF. The CDR3 nucleotides read TGTGCCAGCAGTTACGAAGGGGGGAGAGTTTTCTTT.

This clone was counted once. The chain recombines TRBV7-9 with TRBJ1-2; 9 bases fit TRBD1. With 5 bases clipped from V and 4 bases from J, the junction kept 8 bases outside the gene matches. This CDR3 spans 15 amino acids. Germline CDR1 SEHNR, CDR2 FQNEAQ (reference sequence). Written as DNA, the CDR3 is TGTGCCAGCAGCCAGACGGACAGGGGCTCCTATGGCTACACCTTC. This sequence encodes CASSQTDRGSYGYTF.

This chain joins TRBV9 and TRBJ1-2; D remains ambiguous. The CDR3 contains 12 residues. The V end was cut by 0 bases, the J end by 6 bases, with 6 bases between. Germline V gene lookup returns CDR1 SGDLS and CDR2 YYNGEE. CDR3 loop: CASSVDGDGYTF. CDR3 DNA sequence: TGTGCCAGCAGCGTAGACGGGGATGGCTACACCTTC.

V and J are TRBV2 and TRBJ2-6; 7 bases fit TRBD2. The CDR3 length is 17 residues. The V gene end was trimmed by 6 bases and the J gene end by 1 base; junction bases not matched to a gene: 9. Germline V gene sequence: CDR1 SNHLY, CDR2 FYNNEI. CDR3 sequence (DNA): TGTGCCAGCAGCCGACCGGGACTACGGTCTGGGGCCAACGTCCTGACTTTC. It yields the protein CASSRPGLRSGANVLTF.

This sequence joins TRBV30 and TRBJ2-7, with 7 bases fitting TRBD2. CDR1 is GTSNPN and CDR2 is SVGIG in the germline V gene (reference sequence). The ends lost 5 bases at V and 2 bases at J; junction bases unmatched: 9. CDR3 size: 14 residues. The CDR3 here is CAWGLTSAAYEQYF. The CDR3 DNA reads as TGTGCCTGGGGCCTTACTAGCGCCGCCTACGAGCAGTACTTC.

This chain connects TRBV5-1 to TRBJ1-3, with no clear D. In germline, CDR1 is SGHRS, CDR2 YFSETQ. This CDR3 region has 15 residues. The V end lost 0 bases, the J end lost 6 bases, and 13 bases lay between the germline ends. The CDR3 is CASSLEANALNTIYF. The CDR3 DNA is TGCGCCAGCAGCTTGGAGGCGAACGCCCTAAACACCATATATTTT.